These 13 T cell receptor delta chains originate from one sample sequenced in a study of γδ T cells in repeated Plasmodium falciparum infection. TCRdb re-processed the multiplex PCR reads via CATT. The table shows 55,000 to 70,000 delta-chain clones, with around 1.7% occurring only once. Vgamma9/Vdelta2+ and Vdelta2-negative gammadelta T cells were flow-sorted from PBMC for bulk sequencing. Sequenced sample: gamma-delta T cells from blood. These receptors came from a pool of human donors (malaria-infected and uninfected, not separated).

This clone came up many times. V and J are TRAV38-2/DV8 and TRDJ1; 12 bases line up with TRDD3. The CDR3 consists of 29 residues. Germline trimming cut 0 bases from V and 2 bases from J; bases unmatched to any gene: 41. CDR1 and CDR2 from the germline V gene are TSESDYY and QEAYKQQN. The DNA for the CDR3 is TGTGCTTATAGGAGCGCACCTCAACCTATTCCTAACAGATGCCAGGGCCCCCTGGGGGATACGCGTTGGACCGATAAACTCATCTTT. Amino acids: CAYRSAPQPIPNRCQGPLGDTRWTDKLIF.

In the case of this clone: The amino acid sequence in TCRdb belongs to a much larger clone and departs from this DNA's translation at residue 17, likely a sequencing read error; the sequence shown is translated from the DNA. The rearrangement links TRDV1 to TRDJ1, with TRDD3 matching over 13 bases. TCRdb offers no J gene call, so here the DNA was matched to germline to obtain one. This CDR3 has 22 amino acids. CDR1 is TSWWSYY, CDR2 QGS, per germline. Losses at the gene ends were 3 bases for V and 3 bases for J; bases not matched to a gene: 22. CDR3 loop: CALGDPWAFLPLTGGYADKLIF. As DNA, the CDR3 is TGTGCTCTTGGGGATCCTTGGGCCTTCCTCCCTCTTACTGGGGGATACGCCGATAAACTCATCTTT.

This clone was seen a handful of times. The protein given by TCRdb reflects a much larger clone and differs at residue 11 from this DNA's translation, likely from a read error; the protein shown is the DNA's translation. V is TRDV2 and J is TRDJ1; 10 positions match TRDD3. The germline V gene has CDR1 GEAIGNYY and CDR2 EKD. The CDR3 runs to 25 residues. V lost 3 bases to trimming and J lost 0 bases; unmatched junction nucleotides: 33. The CDR3: CACDPIRSSSCSWGILRAYTDKLIF. CDR3 DNA sequence: TGTGCCTGTGACCCGATCCGTTCAAGTTCCTGCTCGTGGGGGATACTAAGGGCGTACACCGATAAACTCATCTTT.

In its sample, this clone was seen a few times. One base separates it from a far larger clone, so it is likely a read error. Other DNA sequences in the same sample also yield this CDR3. This chain links TRDV2 with TRDJ1, with 13 bases fitting TRDD3. The CDR3 has 18 amino acids. Germline V lookup: CDR1 GEAIGNYY, CDR2 EKD. The CDR3 protein is CACDPYWGIRGGTDKLIF. The CDR3 DNA reads as TGCGCCTGTGACCCGTACTGGGGGATACGCGGGGGTACCGATAAACTCATCTTT.

For this clone: A single base is all that separates this from a far larger clone, so a read error is likely. The same CDR3 also results from other DNA sequences found in this sample. V and J are TRDV1 and TRDJ1; 7 positions agree with TRDD3. The CDR3 covers 13 residues. In germline, CDR1 is TSWWSYY, CDR2 QGS. CDR3 sequence reads: CALGGNWKGRLIF. The CDR3 nucleotides read TGCGCTCTTGGGGGAAACTGGAAAGGTCGGCTCATCTTT.

This clone appeared many times. The TCRdb protein, from a much larger clone, departs from this DNA's translation at residue 11, likely by read error; the protein shown derives from the DNA. The chain carries TRDV1 and TRDJ1; possible D gene TRDD3, 6 bases. Germline lookup yields CDR1 TSWWSYY and CDR2 QGS. This CDR3 has 15 residues. CDR3 loop: CALGERPLGTGKLIF. CDR3 nucleotides: TGTGCTCTTGGGGAACGACCACTGGGCACCGGTAAACTCATCTTT.

In this sample, this clone turned up a few times. The TCRdb protein comes from a much larger clone and disagrees with this DNA's translation at residue 17, likely due to a read error; the protein given here is derived from the DNA. The rearrangement links TRDV1 to TRDJ1, with 9 bases matching TRDD3. The J gene, missing from TCRdb, was assigned here through DNA to germline matching. Germline lookup yields CDR1 TSWWSYY and CDR2 QGS. This CDR3 is built from 21 residues. This chain's CDR3 is CALGDSTGIYWGTRGTGKLIF. CDR3 sequence (DNA): TGTGCTCTTGGGGATTCTACGGGAATTTACTGGGGGACTAGGGGGACCGGTAAACTCATCTTT.

This clone occurred a few times. This probably arose from a read error, given a far larger clone one base away. Other DNA sequences from this sample encode an identical CDR3 as well. The rearrangement links TRDV1 to TRDJ1, with 7 bases lining up with TRDD2. Germline matching of the DNA provided the J gene here, since TCRdb leaves it blank. CDR3 length: 19 residues. Per germline, CDR1 TSWWSYY and CDR2 QGS. The CDR3 sequence: CALGDPVPSCGGYTDKLIF. The CDR3 nucleotides read TGTGCTCTCGGGGACCCCGTGCCTTCCTGCGGTGGGTACACCGATAAACTCATCTTT.

As regards this clone: A far larger clone is only one base removed, so a read error is likely. Distinct nucleotide sequences in the sample also encode this CDR3. The V gene is TRDV1, the J gene TRDJ1; 9 positions match TRDD3. Because TCRdb records no J gene, it was assigned here through a match of the DNA to germline. The germline V gene has CDR1 TSWWSYY and CDR2 QGS. This CDR3 spans 21 amino acids. V shed 3 bases and J 4 bases; nucleotides not matched to a gene: 24. The DNA for the CDR3 is TGTGCTCTTGGGGAGGGGACCCTTCGCCCTGCTAGGTGGGGGATAAGCGATAAACTCATCTTT. It is translated as CALGEGTLRPARWGISDKLIF.

This clone was counted at least ten times. The translation of this DNA and the TCRdb protein of a much larger clone differ at residue 17, probably owing to a read error; the protein shown here is translated from the DNA. The chain carries TRDV1 and TRDJ1, with D tentatively TRDD2 or TRDD3 (8 bases each). The CDR3 is 20 amino acids. In germline, CDR1 is TSWWSYY, CDR2 QGS. The chain's CDR3 is CALGEPLFLHLGIPSDELIF. In DNA, the CDR3 is TGTGCTCTTGGGGAACCACTCTTCCTACATTTGGGGATACCTTCCGATGAACTCATCTTT.

Remarks on this clone: With only one base between it and a far larger clone, this is likely a read error. The same CDR3 is also encoded by other DNA sequences in this sample. This chain links TRDV2 with TRDJ3; 11 nucleotides line up with TRDD3. The J gene, not given by TCRdb, was assigned here from a germline match of the nucleotide sequence. V lost 4 bases to trimming and J lost 0 bases; unmatched junction nucleotides: 16. CDR1 and CDR2 (germline): GEAIGNYY, EKD. This CDR3 has 22 amino acids. The DNA of the CDR3 is TGTGCCTGTGATGCGGTACTGGGGGATATTTTGCTCGACTCCTGGGACACCCGACAGATGTTTTTC. This translates into CACDAVLGDILLDSWDTRQMFF.

On this clone: A far larger clone lies a single base away; this is likely a read error. Distinct nucleotide sequences in the sample also encode this CDR3. This rearrangement joins TRDV1 to TRDJ1, with 8 bases that match TRDD3. Germline CDR1 and CDR2: TSWWSYY and QGS. This CDR3 contains 16 residues. The CDR3 DNA is TGTGCTCTCGGGGAAATGGGTGGGGGATCTCTCCATAAACTCATCTTT. Its protein is CALGEMGGGSLHKLIF.

In this sample, this clone turned up many times. The amino acid sequence in TCRdb belongs to a much larger clone and departs from this DNA's translation at residue 3, likely a sequencing read error; the sequence shown is translated from the DNA. The chain has TRDV1 and TRDJ1, with D possibly being TRDD3 (6 bases). Germline V gene lookup returns CDR1 TSWWSYY and CDR2 QGS. The CDR3 contains 16 residues. The CDR3 DNA sequence: TGTGCTCCTGGGGAACTAAGCACCGGGACGGCCGATAAACTCATCTTT. This codes for CAPGELSTGTADKLIF.